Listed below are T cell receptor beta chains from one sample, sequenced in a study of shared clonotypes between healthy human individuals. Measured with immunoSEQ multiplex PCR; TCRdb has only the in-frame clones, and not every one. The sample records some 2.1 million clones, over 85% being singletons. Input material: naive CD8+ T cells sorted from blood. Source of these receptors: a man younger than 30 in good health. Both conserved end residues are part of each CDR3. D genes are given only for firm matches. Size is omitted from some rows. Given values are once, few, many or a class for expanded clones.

DNA: TGCGCCAGCAGCCAATCTCCAGCCTACGAGCAGTACTTC; CDR3: CASSQSPAYEQYF; V: TRBV4-1; J: TRBJ2-7; size: NA; D: NA; length: 13
DNA: TGCGCCAGCAGCCCGCAGGGGCAGGGGTCAGGCGGGGAGCTGTTCTTT; CDR3: CASSPQGQGSGGELFF; V: TRBV5-1; J: TRBJ2-2; size: NA; D: NA; length: 16
DNA: TGTGCTTTGACAGGGGGATCTTCTAGCAATCAGCCCCAGCATTTT; CDR3: CALTGGSSSNQPQHF; V: TRBV30; J: TRBJ1-5; size: once; D: TRBD1; length: 15
DNA: TGTGCCAGCAGTGACTTGGACAGGGCTGACTACGAGCAGTACTTC; CDR3: CASSDLDRADYEQYF; V: TRBV6-1; J: TRBJ2-7; size: NA; D: TRBD1; length: 15
DNA: TGTGCCAGTGCGGGACAGGGGGCGAACACTGAAGCTTTCTTT; CDR3: CASAGQGANTEAFF; V: TRBV19; J: TRBJ1-1; size: NA; D: TRBD1; length: 14
DNA: TGTGCCAGCAGTGAAAGGGCAGTAGGCGAGCAGTACTTC; CDR3: CASSERAVGEQYF; V: TRBV6-1; J: TRBJ2-7; size: NA; D: NA; length: 13
DNA: TGTGCCAGCAGCGTAGGACAGGGAAGGAGCTACGAGCAGTACTTC; CDR3: CASSVGQGRSYEQYF; V: TRBV9; J: TRBJ2-7; size: NA; D: TRBD1; length: 15
DNA: TGTGCCAGCAGTGTACAGGGGCTCTACGAGCAGTACTTC; CDR3: CASSVQGLYEQYF; V: TRBV27; J: TRBJ2-7; size: NA; D: TRBD1; length: 13
DNA: TGCGCCAGCAGCCAAGATGGGGGACAGGGGCCGGGTCTATATGGCTACACCTTC; CDR3: CASSQDGGQGPGLYGYTF; V: TRBV4-3; J: TRBJ1-2; size: NA; D: TRBD1; length: 18
DNA: TGTGCCAGCGGCCAAAACGGTTCACCCCTCCACTTT; CDR3: CASGQNGSPLHF; V: TRBV9; J: TRBJ1-6; size: few; D: NA; length: 12
DNA: TGTGCCAGCAGTCTATGGAGCTACAATGAGCAGTTCTTC; CDR3: CASSLWSYNEQFF; V: TRBV28; J: TRBJ2-1; size: NA; D: NA; length: 13
DNA: TGTGCCAGCAGCCATACTACAGGGAGTGAGAACATTCAGTACTTC; CDR3: CASSHTTGSENIQYF; V: TRBV7-9; J: TRBJ2-4; size: NA; D: NA; length: 15
DNA: TGTGCCAGCAGCTCCGACGGGGTCCGAACCTACGAGCAGTACTTC; CDR3: CASSSDGVRTYEQYF; V: TRBV7-9; J: TRBJ2-7; size: NA; D: NA; length: 15
DNA: TGCGCCAGCAGCCAGGACGGCTTCTATGGCTACACCTTC; CDR3: CASSQDGFYGYTF; V: TRBV4-1; J: TRBJ1-2; size: NA; D: NA; length: 13
DNA: TGTGCCAGCAGTTCTGGGAGAGCTGAAGCTTTCTTT; CDR3: CASSSGRAEAFF; V: TRBV2; J: TRBJ1-1; size: NA; D: NA; length: 12
DNA: TGTGCCAGCAGCTCCGAATCCTACGAGCAGTACTTC; CDR3: CASSSESYEQYF; V: TRBV5-4; J: TRBJ2-7; size: NA; D: NA; length: 12
DNA: TGTGCCAGCAGCCCCGGTGGGGGGCGGGAGACCCAGTACTTC; CDR3: CASSPGGGRETQYF; V: TRBV7-8; J: TRBJ2-5; size: NA; D: NA; length: 14
DNA: TGTGCCACCACACATCCAGGGGGCGAGTCCTACGAGCAGTACTTC; CDR3: CATTHPGGESYEQYF; V: TRBV10-3; J: TRBJ2-7; size: NA; D: TRBD1; length: 15
DNA: TGTGCCAGCAGCCCCGGGACAGGGGATTACAATGAGCAGTTCTTC; CDR3: CASSPGTGDYNEQFF; V: TRBV11-2; J: TRBJ2-1; size: NA; D: TRBD1; length: 15
DNA: TGTGCCAGCAGCCGGGGACAGGGGTTGAACACTGAAGCTTTCTTT; CDR3: CASSRGQGLNTEAFF; V: TRBV7-9; J: TRBJ1-1; size: NA; D: TRBD1; length: 15
DNA: TGTGCCAGCAGCTTAGGTGGGACTAGTTTCTACGAGCAGTACTTC; CDR3: CASSLGGTSFYEQYF; V: TRBV7-9; J: TRBJ2-7; size: once; D: TRBD2; length: 15
DNA: TGTGCCAGCAGGGACCGGGACAGGGCTAGCAATCAGCCCCAGCATTTT; CDR3: CASRDRDRASNQPQHF; V: TRBV2; J: TRBJ1-5; size: NA; D: TRBD1; length: 16
DNA: TGTGCCAGCAGACTCGACAGGGGGCTCTCCTACGAGCAGTACTTC; CDR3: CASRLDRGLSYEQYF; V: TRBV2; J: TRBJ2-7; size: NA; D: TRBD1; length: 15
DNA: TGTGCCAGCAGTGAAGAGGACAGGGGGCAAGAGACCCAGTACTTC; CDR3: CASSEEDRGQETQYF; V: TRBV25-1; J: TRBJ2-5; size: NA; D: TRBD1; length: 15
DNA: TGTGCCAGCAGCTCGAGCGTTGAGCAGTTCTTC; CDR3: CASSSSVEQFF; V: TRBV7-9; J: TRBJ2-1; size: NA; D: NA; length: 11
DNA: TGTGCCAGCAGTACGACAGGACTAACAGATACGCAGTATTTT; CDR3: CASSTTGLTDTQYF; V: TRBV27; J: TRBJ2-3; size: NA; D: NA; length: 14
DNA: TGTGCCAGCAGTTATTTAACTAGCGGGGTGGGTGAGCAGTTCTTC; CDR3: CASSYLTSGVGEQFF; V: TRBV6-5; J: TRBJ2-1; size: NA; D: TRBD2; length: 15
DNA: TGCGCCAGCAGCCAAGTAATAGGGACCTCCTCTGGGGCCAACGTCCTGACTTTC; CDR3: CASSQVIGTSSGANVLTF; V: TRBV4-3; J: TRBJ2-6; size: NA; D: NA; length: 18
DNA: TGCGCCAGCAGCCAAGGGCCAGGGGCGAACACTGAAGCTTTCTTT; CDR3: CASSQGPGANTEAFF; V: TRBV4-1; J: TRBJ1-1; size: NA; D: NA; length: 15
DNA: TGCGCCAGCAGCCACCGTAGCGGTTCCAGCGATGAGCAGTTCTTC; CDR3: CASSHRSGSSDEQFF; V: TRBV4-1; J: TRBJ2-1; size: NA; D: NA; length: 15
DNA: TGTGCCAGCAGTGAAGTTAGGGGGGCATACGAGCAGTACTTC; CDR3: CASSEVRGAYEQYF; V: TRBV6-1; J: TRBJ2-7; size: NA; D: NA; length: 14
DNA: TGCGCCAGCAGCCAAGACCCGTCAGCAGATACGCAGTATTTT; CDR3: CASSQDPSADTQYF; V: TRBV4-1; J: TRBJ2-3; size: NA; D: NA; length: 14
DNA: TGTGCCAGCAGGGACAATAACTATGGCTACACCTTC; CDR3: CASRDNNYGYTF; V: TRBV2; J: TRBJ1-2; size: NA; D: NA; length: 12
DNA: TGTGCCAGCAGGAGAGAAGGGGCCGACACTGAAGCTTTCTTT; CDR3: CASRREGADTEAFF; V: TRBV11-2; J: TRBJ1-1; size: NA; D: NA; length: 14
DNA: TGTGCCAGTGCGGGACAGGGGGCCTACGAGCAGTACTTC; CDR3: CASAGQGAYEQYF; V: TRBV7-6; J: TRBJ2-7; size: NA; D: TRBD1; length: 13
DNA: TGTGCCACAGGGCGGGGGTTAAACTATGGCTACACCTTC; CDR3: CATGRGLNYGYTF; V: TRBV27; J: TRBJ1-2; size: NA; D: NA; length: 13
DNA: TGCGCCAGCAGCCAATCCGTAACCGAGACAGGGGGCTACGAGCAGTACTTC; CDR3: CASSQSVTETGGYEQYF; V: TRBV4-3; J: TRBJ2-7; size: NA; D: TRBD1; length: 17
DNA: TGCGCCAGCAGCCAATATCTGGCCACCGGGGAGCTGTTTTTT; CDR3: CASSQYLATGELFF; V: TRBV4-1; J: TRBJ2-2; size: NA; D: NA; length: 14
DNA: TGTGCCAGCAGCCCGACAGGGGGGACTAATGAAAAACTGTTTTTT; CDR3: CASSPTGGTNEKLFF; V: TRBV7-3; J: TRBJ1-4; size: NA; D: TRBD1; length: 15
DNA: TGCAGCGTTGAAGTGCCAAAGACCCCTCTAGCGGGAATTTACAATGAGCAGTTCTTC; CDR3: CSVEVPKTPLAGIYNEQFF; V: TRBV29-1; J: TRBJ2-1; size: once; D: TRBD2; length: 19
DNA: TGCGCCAGCAGCCAAGAAGCGGGGGGGACCTACGAGCAGTACTTC; CDR3: CASSQEAGGTYEQYF; V: TRBV4-3; J: TRBJ2-7; size: NA; D: TRBD2; length: 15
DNA: TGCAGCGTTGCAGGGACGCACGAGCAGTACTTC; CDR3: CSVAGTHEQYF; V: TRBV29-1; J: TRBJ2-7; size: NA; D: NA; length: 11
DNA: TGTGCCAGCACCCAGGGGGGCGAGCAGTACTTC; CDR3: CASTQGGEQYF; V: TRBV6-6; J: TRBJ2-7; size: NA; D: NA; length: 11
DNA: TGCGCCAGCAGTGAGTACGGGGATACCTACAATGAGCAGTTCTTC; CDR3: CASSEYGDTYNEQFF; V: TRBV10-2; J: TRBJ2-1; size: NA; D: NA; length: 15